This T cell receptor (beta chain) was recorded in a study of T cell clones after liver transplantation. Study-wide context: TCRbeta sequencing after a pre-transplant mixed lymphocyte reaction identified graft-donor-reactive clones, later tracked in post-transplant blood. At least one year of complete immunosuppression withdrawal without enzymes over twice normal defined tolerance.

Trimming pared 1 base from V and 4 bases from J, leaving 8 bases between. The CDR3 covers 13 residues. CDR1 and CDR2 from the germline V gene are SGHRS and YFSETQ. Method: immunoSEQ multiplex PCR; TCRdb's copy keeps in-frame clones and lacks some. The data hold tens of thousands of clones, with around two thirds observed a single time. This clone was observed at least ten times. The TCR originated in a human patient who received a liver transplant. Some of the T cells may derive from the graft donor. The chain uses TRBV5-1 and TRBJ2-5; no reliable D call. This specimen consisted of CD4+ T cells from blood, obtained at the roughly 15-month timepoint. DNA for the CDR3: TGCGCCAGCAGCTTGAACGTTGGAGAGACCCAGTACTTC. Residues: CASSLNVGETQYF.